Below are 29 T cell receptor beta chains sequenced from a single sample in a study of beta chain features in type 1 diabetes. Investigators reverse transcribed all isolated RNA, so they sequenced expressed TCRB transcripts. TCRdb's copy holds only in-frame clones and misses some; the assay was immunoSEQ multiplex PCR. The sample consists of some 250,000 clones, around a quarter of them appearing once. Material: central memory CD4+ T cells from blood. Receptor source: a man between 25 and 39 years old in good health.

The chain employs TRBV30 and TRBJ2-5, with no clear D. Germline CDR1 is GTSNPN and CDR2 is SVGIG (reference sequence). This CDR3 is built from 12 residues. V was cut by 2 bases and J by 4 bases, with 8 bases left in between. CDR3 bases: TGTGCCTGGAGTTCATCTGCAGAGACCCAGTACTTC. This translates into CAWSSSAETQYF.

This clone was counted at least ten times. The V gene is TRBV30, the J gene TRBJ2-6; 8 positions agree with TRBD1. From germline, CDR1 is GTSNPN and CDR2 SVGIG (reference sequence). This CDR3 is 14 amino acids long. With 8 bases clipped from V and 2 bases from J, the junction kept 5 bases outside the gene matches. This CDR3 reads CAGPGGAGANVLTF. CDR3 in DNA: TGTGCCGGACCAGGGGGCGCTGGGGCCAACGTCCTGACTTTC.

This clone showed up just a few times. The chain is built from TRBV28 and TRBJ1-6, with TRBD1 as a possible D gene (5 bases). The CDR3 covers 16 residues. The germline V gene encodes CDR1 MDHEN and CDR2 SYDVKM. Trimming took 3 bases from V and 8 from J, leaving 17 bases between them. CDR3 in amino acids: CASSLYGGAKDSPLHF. As DNA, the CDR3 is TGTGCCAGCAGTTTGTACGGAGGGGCTAAAGATTCACCCCTCCACTTT.

V is TRBV19 and J is TRBJ2-6; D could derive from TRBD1 or TRBD2 (6 bases each). V lost 3 bases and J lost 2, with 8 bases in between. Germline V gene data show CDR1 as LNHDA and CDR2 as SQIVND (reference sequence). The CDR3 is 15 amino acids. The CDR3 nucleotides are TGTGCCAGTAGTATGGAGGGGGCTGGGGCCAACGTCCTGACTTTC. Its translation: CASSMEGAGANVLTF.

V gene TRBV9 combines with J gene TRBJ2-1, with 7 bases aligning to TRBD1. This CDR3 region has 14 residues. From germline, CDR1 is SGDLS and CDR2 YYNGEE. V gave up 4 bases and J gave up 3 bases; unmatched junction bases: 4. The CDR3 DNA sequence: TGTGCCAGCAGCACCAGGACAGGCTACAATGAGCAGTTCTTC. Residues: CASSTRTGYNEQFF.

To note about this clone: A far larger clone is one base from this, pointing to a likely read error. The rearrangement joins TRBV14 to TRBJ2-7; 7 positions agree with TRBD2. The CDR3 totals 14 residues. The V and J ends lost 1 base and 2 bases, in that order; junction bases with no gene match: 2. From germline, CDR1 is SGHDN and CDR2 FVKESK. CDR3 protein: CASSQGRGAYEQYF. DNA of the CDR3: TGTGCCAGCAGCCAAGGACGGGGGGCCTACGAGCAGTACTTC.

The chain recombines TRBV11-2 with TRBJ2-6; D possibly uses TRBD1 or TRBD2 (5 bases each). V lost 3 bases and J 2 bases, leaving 8 bases between the germline ends. The CDR3 spans 15 residues. Looked up from germline, CDR1 is SGHAT and CDR2 is FQNNGV. CDR3 in DNA: TGTGCCAGCAGCTTGAGGGGCACTGGGGCCAACGTCCTGACTTTC. Its protein is CASSLRGTGANVLTF.

This chain connects TRBV4-2 to TRBJ2-1, with D maybe TRBD2 (6 bases). The CDR3 is 13 amino acids. The germline V gene encodes CDR1 LGHNA and CDR2 YNFKEQ. The V and J ends lost 1 base and 8 bases respectively, with 9 bases between them. Here the CDR3 reads CASSQVRGDEQFF. Written as DNA, the CDR3 is TGTGCCAGCAGCCAAGTGCGGGGCGATGAGCAGTTCTTC.

The chain carries TRBV30 and TRBJ2-1; D may be TRBD1 or TRBD2 (6 bases each). CDR3 length: 16 amino acids. Trimming took 0 bases from V and 0 from J, leaving 12 bases between them. The germline CDR1 and CDR2 sequences are GTSNPN and SVGIG (reference sequence). The CDR3 DNA reads as TGTGCCTGGAGTGTATTCGGGGGCCTCTCCTACAATGAGCAGTTCTTC. Translation: CAWSVFGGLSYNEQFF. Variable domain in full (rest from reference TRBV30 and TRBJ2-1): SQTIHQWPATLVQPVGSPLSLECTVEGTSNPNLYWYRQAAGRGLQLLFYSVGIGQISSEVPQNLSASRPQDRQFILSSKKLLLSDSGFYLCAWSVFGGLSYNEQFFGPGTRLTVL.

The genes are TRBV29-1 and TRBJ2-5; D not certain. V was shortened by 4 bases and J by 3 bases, with 12 bases between the two germline ends. Germline values: CDR1 SQVTM, CDR2 ANQGSEA. The CDR3 contains 13 residues. For the CDR3, the DNA is TGCAGCGTTGTCGGTGTGGGGAAAGAGACCCAGTACTTC. Protein sequence: CSVVGVGKETQYF.

A few counts support this clone. The chain is built from TRBV28 and TRBJ2-2, with a weak D call TRBD2 (6 bases). V lost 10 bases to trimming and J lost 0 bases, with 21 bases between them. The CDR3 is 17 residues long. Per germline, CDR1 MDHEN and CDR2 SYDVKM. The CDR3 spells CATVVGGLPTNTGELFF. CDR3 in DNA: TGTGCCACCGTCGTTGGGGGACTGCCCACGAACACCGGGGAGCTGTTTTTT.

This clone was seen only a few times. This chain links TRBV6-1 with TRBJ2-3; the match to TRBD2 covers 9 bases. V gave up 3 bases and J gave up 4 bases; unmatched junction bases: 11. This CDR3 has 17 amino acids. CDR1 MNHNS and CDR2 SASEGT come from the germline V gene. Here the CDR3 DNA reads TGTGCCAGCAGTGATCCGGGAAGCGGGAGGCGGCCAGATACGCAGTATTTT. Amino acids: CASSDPGSGRRPDTQYF.

This chain uses TRBV30 with TRBJ2-1, with D possibly matching TRBD1 (6 bases). The CDR3 length is 17 residues. Trimming took 0 bases from V and 8 from J, leaving 23 bases between them. CDR1 and CDR2 (germline): GTSNPN, SVGIG (reference sequence). The CDR3 is CAWSVGVQGIGVDEQFF. The CDR3 DNA reads TGTGCCTGGAGTGTAGGTGTACAGGGAATTGGTGTCGATGAGCAGTTCTTC.

CDR3 DNA: TGTGCCAGCAGCCTATGGGCGGGGGAGACCCAGTACTTC. Amino acids: CASSLWAGETQYF. The gene calls are TRBV7-9 and TRBJ2-5, with D tentatively TRBD2 (6 bases). Germline CDR1 SEHNR, CDR2 FQNEAQ (reference sequence). V lost 5 bases, J lost 5 bases, and 12 bases lay in between. This CDR3 spans 13 amino acids.

The V call is TRBV12-1, the J call TRBJ2-3; the table's D call TRBD1 went unverified against the DNA. TRBV12-1 is listed as a pseudogene. This CDR3 has 15 amino acids. The CDR3 loop is CASSPPQGSTDTQYF. CDR3 coding DNA: TGTGCCAGTTCCCCCCCACAGGGGAGCACAGATACGCAGTATTTT.

This clone was counted at least ten times. The chain uses TRBV7-2 and TRBJ2-3; TRBD2 matches at 12 bases. The V gene's germline CDR1 is SGHTA and CDR2 FQGNSA. The CDR3 extends over 14 amino acids. J was trimmed by 10 bases and V by 4 bases; bases with no gene match: 6. The CDR3: CASSSTSGGLAQYF. CDR3 nucleotides: TGTGCCAGCAGCTCGACTAGCGGGGGTCTCGCGCAGTATTTT.

This clone has only a few counts. The rearrangement uses TRBV7-2 and TRBJ2-6; 7 positions match TRBD1. The CDR3 is 16 amino acids. V trimming: 8 bases; J trimming: 0 bases; junction bases outside the gene matches: 7. Per germline, CDR1 SGHTA and CDR2 FQGNSA. The CDR3: CASRAGGTSGANVLTF. As DNA, the CDR3 is TGTGCCAGCCGGGCAGGGGGAACCTCTGGGGCCAACGTCCTGACTTTC.

The V and J genes are TRBV10-3 and TRBJ2-1; TRBD1 might be the D (5 bases). The V end lost 4 bases, the J end lost 4 bases, and 11 bases lay between the germline ends. The CDR3 is made up of 14 amino acids. Looked up from germline, CDR1 is ENHRY and CDR2 is SYGVKD. The CDR3 region has the DNA TGTGCCATCAGTGGTCTTACAGGATACAATGAGCAGTTCTTC. This gives the protein CAISGLTGYNEQFF.

A word on this clone: The sample has other DNA sequences that encode this CDR3 too. The V call is TRBV2, the J call TRBJ2-5; 9 bases are shared with TRBD1. Germline V gives CDR1 SNHLY, CDR2 FYNNEI. The V and J ends lost 7 bases and 5 bases, in that order; junction bases with no gene match: 5. This CDR3 contains 13 residues. This CDR3 reads CASTRDREETQYF. Here the CDR3 DNA reads TGTGCCAGCACCAGGGACAGGGAGGAGACCCAGTACTTC.

The V and J genes are TRBV11-2 and TRBJ2-1; D is unresolved. The germline gives CDR1 SGHAT, CDR2 FQNNGV. This CDR3 is 14 amino acids long. V lost 2 bases and J 8 bases, leaving 13 bases between the germline ends. The CDR3 sequence is CASSLTKGLDEQFF. Written as DNA, the CDR3 is TGTGCCAGCAGCTTAACTAAGGGCTTGGATGAGCAGTTCTTC.

The chain has TRBV5-6 and TRBJ2-3; weak D call: TRBD1 (6 bases). Germline CDR1 is SGHDT and CDR2 is YYEEEE. V dropped 1 base and J dropped 3 bases, with 9 bases sitting between them. This CDR3 has 14 amino acids. This CDR3 reads CASSLRGSTDTQYF. Written as DNA, the CDR3 is TGTGCCAGCAGCTTGAGGGGGAGTACAGATACGCAGTATTTT.

The rearrangement links TRBV6-5 to TRBJ2-2; 8 bases fit TRBD2. Losses at the gene ends were 7 bases for V and 3 bases for J; bases not matched to a gene: 7. Germline CDR1 is MNHEY and CDR2 is SVGAGI. The CDR3 runs 15 residues. The CDR3 DNA reads as TGTGCCAGCAAAAGCGGGAGTGTGGACACCGGGGAGCTGTTTTTT. Encoded protein: CASKSGSVDTGELFF.

A few counts support this clone. The J gene is TRBJ2-1, the V gene TRBV5-1; D gene ambiguous. Germline CDR1 and CDR2: SGHRS and YFSETQ. The CDR3 is 15 residues long. Trimming left V 1 base short and J 5 bases short, with 13 bases between. CDR3 DNA: TGCGCCAGCAGCTTGACTCTCCAAAGCCACAATGAGCAGTTCTTC. Its translation is CASSLTLQSHNEQFF. The entire variable domain, with the rest obtained from reference TRBV5-1 and TRBJ2-1, is as follows: KAGVTQTPRYLIKTRGQQVTLSCSPISGHRSVSWYQQTPGQGLQFLFEYFSETQRNKGNFPGRFSGRQFSNSRSEMNVSTLELGDSALYLCASSLTLQSHNEQFFGPGTRLTVL.

The rearrangement joins TRBV6-5 to TRBJ2-1; D is unclear. The CDR3 extends over 15 amino acids. V was shortened by 0 bases and J by 3 bases, with 9 bases between the two germline ends. Looked up from germline, CDR1 is MNHEY and CDR2 is SVGAGI. This chain's CDR3 is CASSYSSPFYNEQFF. The CDR3 nucleotides are TGTGCCAGCAGTTACTCCAGCCCTTTCTACAATGAGCAGTTCTTC.

The chain carries TRBV28 and TRBJ2-5, with D unresolved. The J call is doubtful: the DNA matches TRBJ2-7 better. This CDR3 region has 12 residues. CDR1 is MDHEN, CDR2 SYDVKM, per germline. The CDR3 DNA reads TGTGCCAGCACTTCGAGGCGCTACGAGCAGTACTTC. Protein: CASTSRRYEQYF.

This clone was recorded only once. The chain links TRBV30 to TRBJ2-2; D unresolved. CDR1 is GTSNPN, CDR2 SVGIG, per germline (reference sequence). Between the trimmed V and J ends, which lost 4 bases and 7 bases, there was a span of 7 bases. There are 11 residues in the CDR3. As DNA, the CDR3 is TGTGCCTGGACGGTTTTCGGGGAGCTGTTTTTT. Translated: CAWTVFGELFF.

In its sample, this clone was seen many times. The same CDR3 is also encoded by other DNA sequences in this sample. The chain employs TRBV29-1 and TRBJ2-7; 7 bases line up with TRBD1. The V segment lost 1 base and the J segment 1 base; nucleotides outside the gene matches: 4. The CDR3 consists of 14 residues. The germline CDR1 and CDR2 sequences are SQVTM and ANQGSEA. As DNA, the CDR3 is TGCAGCGTTGAAGGGGCAGGGGGATCCTACGAGCAGTACTTC. Protein: CSVEGAGGSYEQYF.

The J gene is TRBJ1-5, the V gene TRBV6-5; TRBD1 might be the D (5 bases). Trimming removed 7 bases from V and 7 bases from J, with 17 bases in between. CDR3 length: 14 amino acids. CDR1 and CDR2 (germline): MNHEY, SVGAGI. The CDR3: CASTLTGGWQPQHF. The CDR3 bases are TGTGCCAGCACCCTAACGGGGGGTTGGCAGCCCCAGCATTTT.

The V gene is TRBV4-2, the J gene TRBJ1-6; 9 bases align to TRBD1. The V and J ends lost 0 bases and 14 bases, in that order; junction bases with no gene match: 8. Germline CDR1 is LGHNA and CDR2 is YNFKEQ. This CDR3 spans 15 amino acids. CDR3 region: CASSQDTGGIRTLHF. The CDR3 DNA reads TGTGCCAGCAGCCAAGACACAGGGGGCATTCGGACCCTCCACTTT.